The 17 T cell receptor beta chains below were found in one sample sequenced in a study of OX40 agonist ivuxolimab in advanced cancers. Sequencing used immunoSEQ multiplex PCR; TCRdb keeps in-frame clones, though not all of them. The repertoire holds tens of thousands of clones, approximately 86% seen once, with roughly 3.2% in the top ten. Specimen: CD4+ or CD8+ T cells sorted from blood, collected in a trial of the OX40 agonist ivuxolimab. The source of these receptors is an adult with an advanced solid tumor such as melanoma, head and neck, liver or kidney cancer.

With respect to this clone: This could be a read error, since a much larger clone is one nucleotide away. V gene TRBV5-1 combines with J gene TRBJ2-7; TRBD2 agrees at 7 bases. Germline values: CDR1 SGHRS, CDR2 YFSETQ. CDR3 length: 14 residues. Germline trimming cut 0 bases from V and 0 bases from J; bases unmatched to any gene: 0. The CDR3 sequence: CASSLGGSSYEQYF. CDR3 DNA sequence: TGCGCCAGCAGCTTGGGCGGGAGCTCCTACGAGCAGTACTTC.

This clone has more than one count but fewer than ten. The J gene is TRBJ2-5, the V gene TRBV11-2; D is possibly TRBD1 or TRBD2 (5 bases each). Germline CDR1 is SGHAT and CDR2 is FQNNGV. V lost 1 base and J 7 bases, leaving 22 bases between the germline ends. CDR3 length: 17 amino acids. The CDR3 protein is CASSLAQGAELRGTQYF. The CDR3 DNA is TGTGCCAGCAGCTTAGCTCAGGGAGCGGAACTGAGGGGGACCCAGTACTTC.

The chain links TRBV29-1 to TRBJ1-1; perhaps TRBD1 as D (5 bases). The CDR3 runs to 13 residues. Germline assignment: CDR1 SQVTM and CDR2 ANQGSEA. Deletions cut 7 bases from V and 5 bases from J, with 17 bases between. The CDR3 bases are TGCAGCGGTAAGCGGGGCAGGGAAACTGAAGCTTTCTTT. This encodes CSGKRGRETEAFF.

The chain joins TRBV14 to TRBJ1-6; D gene ambiguous. Germline values: CDR1 SGHDN, CDR2 FVKESK. The CDR3 covers 13 residues. Trimming left V 3 bases short and J 8 bases short, with 8 bases between. CDR3: CASSQRRDSPLHF. CDR3 bases: TGTGCCAGCAGCCAGAGGAGAGATTCACCCCTCCACTTT.

CDR3 sequence reads: CASSPPPLAGYLNEQFF. The CDR3 bases are TGTGCCAGCAGCCCCCCCCCTCTAGCGGGATACTTGAATGAGCAGTTCTTC. The chain couples TRBV27 to TRBJ2-1; 9 bases map to TRBD2. In germline, CDR1 is MNHEY, CDR2 SMNVEV (reference sequence). The length of the CDR3 is 17 residues. Trimming took 6 bases from V and 7 from J; bases not matched to a gene: 16.

The rearrangement uses TRBV6-1 and TRBJ1-4; D gene uncertain. Germline V CDR1 and CDR2: MNHNS, SASEGT. The length of the CDR3 is 10 residues. The germline V and J ends were trimmed by 6 bases and 7 bases, with 3 bases remaining between them. This CDR3 reads CASSGEKLFF. The CDR3 coding sequence is TGTGCCAGCAGCGGTGAAAAACTGTTTTTT.

The chain carries TRBV7-3 and TRBJ2-3, with D possibly being TRBD1 or TRBD2 (5 bases each). Per germline, CDR1 SGHTA and CDR2 FQGTGA. V dropped 2 bases and J dropped 4 bases, with 13 bases sitting between them. The CDR3 runs 15 residues. CDR3 sequence reads: CASSLVAGTPDTQYF. In nucleotides, the CDR3 is TGTGCCAGCAGCTTAGTTGCCGGGACCCCAGATACGCAGTATTTT.

The chain uses TRBV9 and TRBJ2-3; a weak D match, TRBD2 (5 bases). Trimming pared 4 bases from V and 1 base from J, leaving 13 bases between. The CDR3 runs 15 residues. Germline CDR1 and CDR2: SGDLS and YYNGEE. As DNA, the CDR3 is TGTGCCAGCAGCCTAAGCGGAGGCCGCACAGATACGCAGTATTTT. This codes for CASSLSGGRTDTQYF. The whole variable domain, remainder taken from reference TRBV9 and TRBJ2-3, is DSGVTQTPKHLITATGQRVTLRCSPRSGDLSVYWYQQSLDQGLQFLIQYYNGEERAKGNILERFSAQQFPDLHSELNLSSLELGDSALYFCASSLSGGRTDTQYFGPGTRLTVL.

This sequence joins TRBV30 and TRBJ2-7; 10 bases fit TRBD2. CDR3 size: 15 residues. Germline values: CDR1 GTSNPN, CDR2 SVGIG (reference sequence). V gave up 3 bases and J gave up 2 bases; unmatched junction bases: 7. CDR3 coding DNA: TGTGCCTGGAGGGAAGGGACTAGCGCTCCCTACGAGCAGTACTTC. Protein sequence: CAWREGTSAPYEQYF.

The chain is built from TRBV7-9 and TRBJ2-4; tentatively, D is TRBD1 (7 bases). Trimming pared 0 bases from V and 8 bases from J, leaving 14 bases between. Germline CDR1 is SEHNR and CDR2 is FQNEAQ (reference sequence). CDR3 length: 15 amino acids. The CDR3 loop is CASSLADQGGDIQYF. CDR3 nucleotide sequence: TGTGCCAGCAGCTTAGCGGACCAGGGGGGAGACATTCAGTACTTC.

The V and J genes are TRBV25-1 and TRBJ2-2, with a possible D match to TRBD2 (5 bases). From germline, CDR1 is MGHDK and CDR2 SYGVNS. This CDR3 has 13 residues. V was cut by 4 bases and J by 6 bases, with 9 bases left in between. CDR3 DNA: TGTGCCAGCAGTGCGCCCGGGGCCGGGGAGCTGTTTTTT. It encodes CASSAPGAGELFF.

The V call is TRBV7-2, the J call TRBJ1-5; 7 bases align to TRBD1. Germline V lookup: CDR1 SGHTA, CDR2 FQGNSA. Losses at the gene ends were 3 bases for V and 2 bases for J; bases not matched to a gene: 10. The CDR3 sequence is 17 residues long. Here the CDR3 DNA reads TGTGCCAGCAGCTTCAGGGGGACCCTGATGGGCAATCAGCCCCAGCATTTT. Amino acids: CASSFRGTLMGNQPQHF.

The chain recombines TRBV5-6 with TRBJ2-6; a weak D match, TRBD1 (6 bases). Per germline, CDR1 SGHDT and CDR2 YYEEEE. Between the trimmed V and J ends, which lost 5 bases and 1 base, there was a span of 10 bases. This CDR3 is 15 amino acids long. Here the CDR3 DNA reads TGTGCCAGCAGATTAGGGGGATCTGGGGCCAACGTCCTGACTTTC. It specifies CASRLGGSGANVLTF.

J is TRBJ2-3 and V is TRBV5-4, with 9 bases identical to TRBD1. CDR1 and CDR2 (germline): SGHNT, YYREEE (reference sequence). CDR3 length: 16 amino acids. The ends lost 5 bases at V and 1 base at J; junction bases unmatched: 8. The CDR3 loop reads CASRDWTGVRTDTQYF. DNA of the CDR3: TGTGCCAGCAGAGATTGGACAGGGGTCCGCACAGATACGCAGTATTTT.

This clone was recorded once. V and J are TRBV5-6 and TRBJ2-7; a weak D match, TRBD2 (5 bases). This CDR3 region has 13 residues. Germline-derived CDR1 and CDR2 are SGHDT and YYEEEE. Between the trimmed V and J ends, which lost 4 bases and 0 bases, there was a span of 8 bases. The CDR3 reads CASSQRNSYEQYF. CDR3 in DNA: TGTGCCAGCAGCCAGCGGAACTCCTACGAGCAGTACTTC.

The chain carries TRBV7-6 and TRBJ2-1; 8 nucleotides agree with TRBD2. This CDR3 is built from 14 residues. Germline loops: CDR1 SGHVS, CDR2 FNYEAQ. V dropped 7 bases and J dropped 5; count of bases not matched to a gene: 7. The CDR3 nucleotides read TGTGCCAGCACCCCCCCAGCGGGGGACAATGAGCAGTTCTTC. This codes for CASTPPAGDNEQFF.

The V gene is TRBV5-4, the J gene TRBJ2-5, with a tentative D call TRBD2 (6 bases). The V gene's germline CDR1 is SGHNT and CDR2 YYREEE (reference sequence). V lost 1 base to trimming and J lost 2 bases, with 15 bases between them. The CDR3 extends over 16 amino acids. CDR3 amino acids: CASSLPRDSGQETQYF. In DNA form, the CDR3 reads TGTGCCAGCAGCTTGCCTCGGGACTCCGGTCAAGAGACCCAGTACTTC.